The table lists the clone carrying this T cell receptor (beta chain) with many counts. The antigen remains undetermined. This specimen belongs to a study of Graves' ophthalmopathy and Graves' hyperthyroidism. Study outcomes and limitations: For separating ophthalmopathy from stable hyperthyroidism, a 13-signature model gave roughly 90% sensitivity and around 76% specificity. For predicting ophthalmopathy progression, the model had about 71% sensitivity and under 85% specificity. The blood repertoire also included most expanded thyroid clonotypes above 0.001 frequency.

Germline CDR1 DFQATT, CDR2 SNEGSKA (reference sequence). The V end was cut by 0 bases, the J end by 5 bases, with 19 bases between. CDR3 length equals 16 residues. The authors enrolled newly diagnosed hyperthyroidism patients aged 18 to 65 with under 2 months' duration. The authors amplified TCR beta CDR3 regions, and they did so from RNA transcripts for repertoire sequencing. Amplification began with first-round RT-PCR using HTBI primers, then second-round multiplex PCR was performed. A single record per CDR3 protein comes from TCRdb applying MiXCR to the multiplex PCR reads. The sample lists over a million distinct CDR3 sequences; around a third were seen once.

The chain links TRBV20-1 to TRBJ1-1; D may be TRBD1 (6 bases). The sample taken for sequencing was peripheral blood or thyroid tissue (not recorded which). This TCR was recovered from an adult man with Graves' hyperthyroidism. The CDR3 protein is CSARDGRDTPRTEAFF. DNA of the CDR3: TGCAGTGCTAGAGACGGTCGGGACACCCCAAGGACTGAAGCTTTCTTT.